This T cell receptor (beta chain) was found in a study of T cells in Graves' hyperthyroidism and ophthalmopathy (dated by TCRdb to about 2019). Concerning the study at large: Peripheral blood samples were taken at initial diagnosis, before any treatment was given. The 85 to 100 discovery patients were randomly split 7:3 into training and test sets. Thyroid tissue and blood T-cell repertoires from several Graves' hyperthyroidism patients were also compared in the study. A discovery cohort of about a hundred patients, 43 with Graves' ophthalmopathy and approximately 57 with stable Graves' hyperthyroidism, was used to find distinguishing TCR V-J signatures. An independent validation cohort of fewer than 20 hyperthyroidism patients and about 15 patients who later progressed to ophthalmopathy tested prospective prediction of ophthalmopathy. According to the paper, TCR Vbeta CDR3 sequencing was carried out on some 130 peripheral blood samples, which came from 40 to 45 ophthalmopathy, around 75 hyperthyroidism and approximately 17 progressor patients. After blood sampling, hyperthyroidism patients were treated with methimazole at a starting dose of 30 mg daily, and ophthalmopathy patients were treated with high-dose intravenous methylprednisolone. Summary of the overall study and its limitations: Most expanded thyroid clonotypes (frequency above 0.001) were also found in blood, which suggests that blood repertoires may mirror thyroid immune responses. In validation, the model predicted progression to ophthalmopathy a median of around six months before onset, with over 60% sensitivity and just under 75% specificity. In cross-validation, a model built on a 13 V-J signature told ophthalmopathy apart from stable hyperthyroidism with about 90% sensitivity and approximately 84% specificity, and in testing the same model reached 80%/75%. Sample size was not statistically predetermined, and investigators were not blinded to group allocation.

The hyperthyroidism patients were between 18 and 65 years old and newly diagnosed, with a disease duration of less than 2 months. Any patient with an uncontrolled infection, another autoimmune disease, pregnancy or lactation was excluded. Diagnoses were based on clinical symptoms, serum thyroxine and TRAb, thyroid ultrasound and orbital computed tomography. Blood from progressor patients was collected at the time of first diagnosis with hyperthyroidism, before any ophthalmopathy symptoms had appeared. PBMCs were separated from approximately 10 ml of fresh peripheral blood using Ficoll-Paque density gradient centrifugation. Patients classed as progressors first received a Graves' hyperthyroidism diagnosis and then went on to develop ophthalmopathy during follow-up. Total RNA was extracted with Trizol reagent, and quality was checked on an Agilent 2100 Bioanalyzer. 14 amino acids form the CDR3, both terminal residues included. Solely the CDR3 DNA is kept, with 42 bases framed from the first base. CDR1 SGHAT and CDR2 FQNNGV are derived from the germline V gene.

Notes on this clonotype: The antigen it binds to is not known. Likely a read error: the CDR3 ends without its conserved phenylalanine or tryptophan.

Amplification of TCR beta CDR3 regions was carried out from RNA transcripts. A first-round RT-PCR of the TCR CDR3 used the HTBI primer set with the Qiagen OneStep RT-PCR kit. Libraries were constructed in a second round of multiplex PCR, after which size selection and purification were carried out. Sequencing of the libraries was done on an Illumina HiSeq2000 using paired-end 100 bp reads. The authors processed their data as follows. SOAPnuke was used to process the raw data, removing reads that contained adapters or uncalled bases, had a mean Phred below 15, or lacked an exact match to the constant primer or identifier. High-quality paired reads were merged using COPE v1.2.5, and each unique nucleotide sequence was defined as a clonotype. MiTCR v1.1 was used to align the clonotypes against IMGT TRBV, TRBD and TRBJ reference segments. Analysis was restricted to V-J combinations with a frequency above 0.0001, which covered approximately 99% of repertoires. The TCS score was defined as the ratio of F50 (clonal expansion) to E x V (chaos), calculated using BLOSUM62-based TCRdist between CDR3 peptides within each V-J. Welch's t-statistics and random forest reduced approximately 520 V-J features to around 14, which were used in a naive Bayes classifier (R e1071). TCRdb reanalyzed the raw reads on its own, using fastp at Q25 for trimming and MiXCR for clone calling, and kept in-frame beta chains. Every distinct CDR3 protein forms one entry, paired with its most common genes and DNA. The V and J calls and clone size come from TCRdb's table, not from the authors' own analysis. Present in this sample are 650,000 to 850,000 distinct CDR3 sequences, 15% to 20% of which were seen just once. Together, the top ten hold 15% to 20% of the sample.

This receptor was taken from a woman aged 50 to 60 with Graves' hyperthyroidism that later progressed to Graves' ophthalmopathy. Recombination linked TRBV11-2 to TRBJ1-1, with the D gene uncertain. Sample: blood. The DNA sequence is given as TGTGCCGGCAGCTTAAACCCGAAGTGGACTGAAGCTTTCCTT. Its coded protein is CAGSLNPKWTEAFL.